This entry lists 26 T cell receptor beta chains sequenced from one sample in a study of blood T cell repertoires in COVID-19. Profiled with immunoSEQ multiplex PCR; TCRdb holds only in-frame clones, not every one. The sample has 50,000 to 65,000 clones; around 80% are singletons. The sequenced sample consisted of peripheral blood. These receptors came from a human donor in a cohort sampled during active COVID-19.

The chain employs TRBV6-6 and TRBJ2-7; 8 nucleotides match TRBD2. With 2 bases clipped from V and 2 bases from J, the junction kept 5 bases outside the gene matches. Per germline, CDR1 MNHNY and CDR2 SVGAGI (reference sequence). The CDR3 is made up of 15 amino acids. CDR3 nucleotides: TGTGCCAGCAGTTACGATATTAGCGGGGCCTACGAGCAGTACTTC. Its protein is CASSYDISGAYEQYF.

The CDR3 DNA reads as TGTGCCAGCAGTCCCATTGGACAGGTTAACACTGAAGCTTTCTTT. It translates to CASSPIGQVNTEAFF. V gene TRBV6-5 combines with J gene TRBJ1-1; TRBD1 agrees at 7 bases. The CDR3 loop spans 15 amino acids. Looked up from germline, CDR1 is MNHEY and CDR2 is SVGAGI. V was pared by 5 bases and J by 2 bases, with 8 bases of the junction left unmatched.

This chain uses TRBV5-1 with TRBJ2-7; possible D gene TRBD1, 6 bases. Looked up from germline, CDR1 is SGHRS and CDR2 is YFSETQ. CDR3 size: 14 residues. V was shortened by 0 bases and J by 6 bases, with 13 bases between the two germline ends. CDR3 residues: CASSLDHRESEQYF. CDR3 sequence (DNA): TGCGCCAGCAGCTTGGACCACAGGGAAAGCGAGCAGTACTTC. The complete variable domain, with remaining parts taken from reference TRBV5-1 and TRBJ2-7, reads KAGVTQTPRYLIKTRGQQVTLSCSPISGHRSVSWYQQTPGQGLQFLFEYFSETQRNKGNFPGRFSGRQFSNSRSEMNVSTLELGDSALYLCASSLDHRESEQYFGPGTRLTVT.

This clone was observed a single time. The J gene is TRBJ2-1, the V gene TRBV5-1, with TRBD2 matching 10 bases. V trimming: 4 bases; J trimming: 7 bases; junction bases outside the gene matches: 11. The CDR3 covers 16 residues. The germline V gene has CDR1 SGHRS and CDR2 YFSETQ. The CDR3 sequence is CASSKTSGEPTNEQFF. The CDR3 bases are TGCGCCAGCAGCAAAACTAGCGGGGAGCCTACGAATGAGCAGTTCTTC.

This clone was seen only a few times. The chain employs TRBV2 and TRBJ2-7; TRBD2 might be the D (5 bases). Per the germline V gene, CDR1 is SNHLY and CDR2 is FYNNEI. The CDR3 sequence is 14 residues long. V was clipped by 1 base and J by 2 bases, with 9 bases between them. The CDR3 sequence is CASSEVSGTYEQYF. For the CDR3, the DNA is TGTGCCAGCAGTGAAGTAAGCGGCACCTACGAGCAGTACTTC.

This clone occurred once. This chain uses TRBV5-4 with TRBJ2-1; TRBD2 agrees at 7 bases. The length of the CDR3 is 15 residues. V gave up 3 bases and J gave up 4 bases; unmatched junction bases: 7. CDR1 SGHNT and CDR2 YYREEE come from the germline V gene (reference sequence). This chain's CDR3 is CASSWEGRIYNEQFF. CDR3 coding DNA: TGTGCCAGCAGCTGGGAGGGACGGATATACAATGAGCAGTTCTTC.

The chain uses TRBV29-1 and TRBJ1-2; D is possibly TRBD1 (5 bases). V lost 7 bases and J 3 bases, leaving 9 bases between the germline ends. CDR3 size: 11 residues. The germline V gene encodes CDR1 SQVTM and CDR2 ANQGSEA. For the CDR3, the DNA is TGCAGCGGGTCGACAGACTATGGCTACACCTTC. It codes for CSGSTDYGYTF.

The chain is built from TRBV28 and TRBJ1-6, with D unresolved. The V gene's germline CDR1 is MDHEN and CDR2 SYDVKM. V was trimmed by 7 bases and J by 7 bases, leaving 8 bases between them. CDR3 length: 12 amino acids. CDR3 amino acids: CASTVLNSPLHF. CDR3 sequence (DNA): TGTGCCAGCACTGTATTAAATTCACCCCTCCACTTT.

The chain carries TRBV6-5 and TRBJ2-7; 7 bases map to TRBD1. The junction had 4 bases not matched to a gene; V was cut back by 0 bases and J by 5 bases. Germline CDR1 reads MNHEY; CDR2 reads SVGAGI. The CDR3 extends over 14 amino acids. CDR3 residues: CASSYSGTANEQYF. The CDR3 DNA sequence: TGTGCCAGCAGTTACTCCGGGACAGCCAACGAGCAGTACTTC.

The chain carries TRBV6-6 and TRBJ2-7; 8 positions match TRBD2. The CDR3 extends over 15 amino acids. Germline V gene data show CDR1 as MNHNY and CDR2 as SVGAGI (reference sequence). After removal of 6 bases from V and 0 bases from J, the junction contained 7 bases not matched to a gene. The CDR3 nucleotides read TGTGCCAGCAGGCACCCGGGACTAGGCTCCTACGAGCAGTACTTC. Its translation is CASRHPGLGSYEQYF.

This clone was counted between two and nine times. The CDR3 bases are TGTGCCAGCAGTTCCAGGGAGGTGGGCAATCAGCCCCAGCATTTT. It is translated as CASSSREVGNQPQHF. The rearrangement joins TRBV2 to TRBJ1-5; TRBD1 is a possible D gene (5 bases). There are 15 residues in the CDR3. Deletions cut 5 bases from V and 2 bases from J, with 13 bases between. Looked up from germline, CDR1 is SNHLY and CDR2 is FYNNEI. The complete variable domain, with remaining parts taken from reference TRBV2 and TRBJ1-5, reads EPEVTQTPSHQVTQMGQEVILRCVPISNHLYFYWYRQILGQKVEFLVSFYNNEISEKSEIFDDQFSVERPDGSNFTLKIRSTKLEDSAMYFCASSSREVGNQPQHFGDGTRLSIL.

The gene calls are TRBV7-9 and TRBJ1-4, with TRBD1 identical over 7 bases. Trimming removed 5 bases from V and 4 bases from J; junction bases left unmatched: 7. The CDR3 sequence is 15 residues long. CDR1 is SEHNR, CDR2 FQNEAQ, per germline (reference sequence). In nucleotides, the CDR3 is TGTGCCAGCAGCGCGAGACAGGGTGGTAATGAAAAACTGTTTTTT. It codes for CASSARQGGNEKLFF. Combining the CDR3 with reference TRBV7-9 and TRBJ1-4 gives the whole variable domain DTGVSQNPRHKITKRGQNVTFRCDPISEHNRLYWYRQTLGQGPEFLTYFQNEAQLEKSRLLSDRFSAERPKGSFSTLEIQRTEQGDSAMYLCASSARQGGNEKLFFGSGTQLSVL.

The V call is TRBV6-1, the J call TRBJ1-1; the D gene is possibly TRBD1 (5 bases). Trimming shortened V by 0 bases and J by 0 bases, and 11 bases separated the two germline ends. This CDR3 contains 16 residues. Per the germline V gene, CDR1 is MNHNS and CDR2 is SASEGT. The CDR3 protein is CASSEALQGLNTEAFF. CDR3 coding DNA: TGTGCCAGCAGTGAAGCGCTTCAGGGTCTGAACACTGAAGCTTTCTTT.

This chain joins TRBV20-1 and TRBJ1-1, with no clear D. The CDR3 has 11 amino acids. Germline V CDR1 and CDR2: DFQATT, SNEGSKA (reference sequence). V lost 5 bases and J lost 1, with 5 bases in between. CDR3 sequence: CSAYKNTEAFF. CDR3 in DNA: TGCAGTGCTTACAAGAACACTGAAGCTTTCTTT.

The chain carries TRBV7-9 and TRBJ2-1, with TRBD2 identical over 9 bases. Per germline, CDR1 SEHNR and CDR2 FQNEAQ (reference sequence). The CDR3 is 16 residues long. The trim removed 1 base at V and 4 bases at J, leaving 5 bases unmatched. The CDR3 reads CASSLETSGTYNEQFF. The CDR3, as DNA: TGTGCCAGCAGCTTAGAGACTAGCGGTACTTACAATGAGCAGTTCTTC.

This clone appeared once. This chain links TRBV11-2 with TRBJ2-7, with a possible D match to TRBD2 (5 bases). Germline CDR1 and CDR2: SGHAT and FQNNGV. The CDR3 spans 15 residues. The V end lost 3 bases, the J end lost 4 bases, and 16 bases lay between the germline ends. The CDR3 here is CASSFPPPRGYEQYF. CDR3 DNA: TGTGCCAGCAGCTTTCCCCCCCCACGGGGTTACGAGCAGTACTTC.

Only one count was recorded for this clone. The rearrangement joins TRBV27 to TRBJ2-1, with a possible D match to TRBD2 (5 bases). V dropped 4 bases and J dropped 3 bases, with 16 bases sitting between them. The CDR3 sequence is 16 residues long. Germline values: CDR1 MNHEY, CDR2 SMNVEV (reference sequence). The CDR3 coding sequence is TGTGCCAGCAGTTCCCCGGAGGCGGGTAACTACAATGAGCAGTTCTTC. It yields the protein CASSSPEAGNYNEQFF.

The chain carries TRBV28 and TRBJ1-3; no clear D. Germline CDR1 reads MDHEN; CDR2 reads SYDVKM. The ends were cut back, 7 bases at V and 2 bases at J, with 18 bases in the middle. CDR3 length equals 16 residues. CDR3 DNA sequence: TGTGCCAGCAACTCGCTCGGGGATCGGGCTGGAAACACCATATATTTT. Protein sequence: CASNSLGDRAGNTIYF.

The chain joins TRBV5-1 to TRBJ2-2, with D possibly TRBD2 on 7 matching bases. CDR1 is SGHRS, CDR2 YFSETQ, per germline. Trimming removed 4 bases at V and 3 bases at J, with 19 bases between. The length of the CDR3 is 17 residues. The CDR3 coding sequence is TGCGCCAGCAGCATTGCCCCGGGGGCGGGGGACACCGGGGAGCTGTTTTTT. This sequence encodes CASSIAPGAGDTGELFF. Supplemented by reference TRBV5-1 and TRBJ2-2, the full variable domain reads KAGVTQTPRYLIKTRGQQVTLSCSPISGHRSVSWYQQTPGQGLQFLFEYFSETQRNKGNFPGRFSGRQFSNSRSEMNVSTLELGDSALYLCASSIAPGAGDTGELFFGEGSRLTVL.

The rearrangement links TRBV27 to TRBJ1-1; TRBD1 aligns across 8 bases. The CDR3 loop spans 14 amino acids. The J segment lost 5 bases and the V segment lost 6 bases, leaving 8 bases of the junction unmatched. Germline V gene lookup returns CDR1 MNHEY and CDR2 SMNVEV (reference sequence). The CDR3 region is CASRAGQGGTEAFF. CDR3 DNA sequence: TGTGCCAGCAGGGCAGGACAGGGTGGGACTGAAGCTTTCTTT.

This clone was seen a single time. This sequence joins TRBV27 and TRBJ1-3, with TRBD1 matching over 8 bases. This CDR3 region has 14 residues. J was trimmed by 5 bases and V by 0 bases; bases with no gene match: 0. Germline loops: CDR1 MNHEY, CDR2 SMNVEV (reference sequence). CDR3 in DNA: TGTGCCAGCAGTTTATCCAGGGGGCGAAACACCATATATTTT. Its protein product is CASSLSRGRNTIYF.

The chain joins TRBV2 to TRBJ2-2; a possible D gene is TRBD1 (7 bases). Trimming took 5 bases from V and 5 from J, leaving 12 bases between them. CDR1 SNHLY and CDR2 FYNNEI come from the germline V gene. This CDR3 comprises 14 residues. The CDR3 DNA sequence: TGTGCCAGCAGTAAGGCAGGGGGGACCGGGGAGCTGTTTTTT. This encodes CASSKAGGTGELFF.

This chain links TRBV19 with TRBJ1-5, with D possibly TRBD1 on 6 matching bases. The CDR3 loop spans 15 amino acids. Germline assignment: CDR1 LNHDA and CDR2 SQIVND (reference sequence). V was clipped by 4 bases and J by 2 bases, with 12 bases between them. CDR3 protein: CASSTPHRGNQPQHF. CDR3 DNA: TGTGCCAGTAGTACTCCCCACAGGGGCAATCAGCCCCAGCATTTT.

V gene TRBV11-2 combines with J gene TRBJ1-2; 7 bases match TRBD1. CDR1 and CDR2 from the germline V gene are SGHAT and FQNNGV. J gave up 4 bases and V 4 bases, and 6 bases lay outside the gene matches. The CDR3 extends over 14 amino acids. As DNA, the CDR3 is TGTGCCAGCAGCTCACCCACAGGGGTCTATGGCTACACCTTC. Its translation is CASSSPTGVYGYTF.

The sample holds one count of this clone. The V gene is TRBV10-3, the J gene TRBJ2-2; TRBD1 matches at 10 bases. The CDR3 runs to 16 residues. The germline V gene has CDR1 ENHRY and CDR2 SYGVKD. The junction had 6 bases not matched to a gene; V was cut back by 4 bases and J by 4 bases. The CDR3: CAISVMGQGSTGELFF. As DNA, the CDR3 is TGTGCCATCAGTGTTATGGGACAGGGGTCCACCGGGGAGCTGTTTTTT.

The V gene is TRBV27, the J gene TRBJ2-5; TRBD1 aligns across 9 bases. The germline gives CDR1 MNHEY, CDR2 SMNVEV (reference sequence). J lost 5 bases, V lost 2 bases, and 9 bases had no gene match. This CDR3 is 16 amino acids long. CDR3 bases: TGTGCCAGCAGTTTAGCCCCACAGGGGGCCGGGGAGACCCAGTACTTC. It yields the protein CASSLAPQGAGETQYF.